Below, 28 T cell receptor beta chains from the same sample are listed, as sequenced in a study of T-cell memory formation after mild COVID-19. TCRdb re-analysed the 5' RACE reads in MiXCR, keeping a single row per CDR3 protein. This table holds 95,000 to 120,000 distinct CDR3 sequences, roughly a sixth found once. Sequencing used PBMCs or a T cell subset sorted from them (not recorded which). These receptors all stem from a man aged 18 to 30 who had mild COVID-19 (a few samples of this study predate the infection). Cell type and time point are not known.

The chain employs TRBV9 and TRBJ1-1; no clear D. Germline V gives CDR1 SGDLS, CDR2 YYNGEE. With 3 bases removed from V and 1 base from J, the gap between germline ends came to 16 bases. The CDR3 has 16 amino acids. DNA for the CDR3: TGTGCCAGCAGCGCAAAGAACACCGTGGGGAACACTGAAGCTTTCTTT. Translating it yields CASSAKNTVGNTEAFF.

The genes are TRBV18 and TRBJ2-5; D is undetermined. The length of the CDR3 is 13 residues. V shed 1 base and J shed 2 bases, with 5 bases lying between them. Germline V gene data show CDR1 as KGHSH and CDR2 as LQKENI. The CDR3 coding sequence is TGTGCCAGCTCACCACAGGAACAAGAGACCCAGTACTTC. It is translated as CASSPQEQETQYF.

This chain joins TRBV20-1 and TRBJ1-5; the match to TRBD1 covers 10 bases. Per the germline V gene, CDR1 is DFQATT and CDR2 is SNEGSKA (reference sequence). V dropped 5 bases and J dropped 5; count of bases not matched to a gene: 3. The CDR3 has 13 amino acids. The CDR3, as DNA: TGCAGTGCTGGACAGGGGGTCGATCAGCCCCAGCATTTT. Its protein is CSAGQGVDQPQHF.

This clonotype has a handful of counts. The rearrangement uses TRBV19 and TRBJ2-4; 7 bases fit TRBD1. The CDR3 spans 17 residues. From germline, CDR1 is LNHDA and CDR2 SQIVND (reference sequence). V was pared by 2 bases and J by 8 bases, with 15 bases of the junction left unmatched. Here the CDR3 DNA reads TGTGCCAGTAGTATAAAGGGGACAGTTAAGTTTATCGACATTCAGTACTTC. Its translation: CASSIKGTVKFIDIQYF.

The J gene is TRBJ1-6, the V gene TRBV20-1; perhaps TRBD1 as D (6 bases). Germline V gene lookup returns CDR1 DFQATT and CDR2 SNEGSKA (reference sequence). Trimming pared 6 bases from V and 5 bases from J, leaving 14 bases between. CDR3 length: 14 amino acids. In nucleotides, the CDR3 is TGCAGTGCAAGGAGACAGGATGATAATTCACCCCTCCACTTT. This translates into CSARRQDDNSPLHF.

This clonotype has a handful of counts. The chain couples TRBV7-2 to TRBJ2-7, with 7 nucleotides matching TRBD2. CDR1 is SGHTA and CDR2 is FQGNSA in the germline V gene. The CDR3 is 13 amino acids. The junction had 7 bases not matched to a gene; V was cut back by 5 bases and J by 6 bases. The CDR3 sequence: CASSQERGSEQYF. CDR3 DNA: TGTGCCAGCAGCCAGGAGCGGGGATCCGAGCAGTACTTC.

This clonotype has a handful of counts. The genes are TRBV4-2 and TRBJ2-7, with a possible D match to TRBD1 (6 bases). The CDR3 has 13 amino acids. Germline V gene lookup returns CDR1 LGHNA and CDR2 YNFKEQ. Trimming shortened V by 5 bases and J by 3 bases, and 11 bases separated the two germline ends. CDR3 in DNA: TGTGCCAGCAGCTCCGGGACAATCTACGAGCAGTACTTC. It specifies CASSSGTIYEQYF.

This clonotype was observed a few times. The CDR3 here is CASRTPGQGVTDTQYF. The DNA of the CDR3 is TGTGCCAGTCGCACGCCGGGACAGGGAGTCACAGATACGCAGTATTTT. The genes are TRBV19 and TRBJ2-3, with 9 bases identical to TRBD1. The CDR3 has 16 amino acids. Germline V lookup: CDR1 LNHDA, CDR2 SQIVND (reference sequence). The V segment lost 8 bases and the J segment 2 bases; nucleotides outside the gene matches: 11.

This clonotype was seen a handful of times. The chain uses TRBV12-3 or TRBV12-4 and TRBJ2-6; a weak D match, TRBD1 (6 bases). The CDR3 has 19 residues. V lost 2 bases and J lost 0, with 17 bases in between. The CDR3 sequence is CASSLRATGTLSGANVLTF. In nucleotides, the CDR3 is TGTGCCAGCAGTTTAAGGGCGACAGGCACCCTCTCTGGGGCCAACGTCCTGACTTTC.

This clonotype was counted only a few times. The rearrangement links TRBV5-6 to TRBJ1-6; no definite D call. The CDR3 consists of 15 residues. The germline CDR1 and CDR2 sequences are SGHDT and YYEEEE. Trimming took 0 bases from V and 3 from J, leaving 7 bases between them. Here the CDR3 reads CASSLDGGYNSPLHF. The DNA of the CDR3 is TGTGCCAGCAGCTTGGACGGCGGCTATAATTCACCCCTCCACTTT.

This clonotype was counted a few times. V gene TRBV5-6 combines with J gene TRBJ2-7; D unresolved. This CDR3 spans 13 amino acids. The germline gives CDR1 SGHDT, CDR2 YYEEEE. The V gene lost 0 bases and the J gene lost 4 bases, with 8 bases spanning the gap. Here the CDR3 DNA reads TGTGCCAGCAGCTTGGGACGGCGGTACGAGCAGTACTTC. This codes for CASSLGRRYEQYF.

This clonotype was recorded a few times. V usage is TRBV6-5 and J usage is TRBJ2-1; maybe TRBD2 (6 bases). The V end was cut by 0 bases, the J end by 3 bases, with 21 bases between. Germline V lookup: CDR1 MNHEY, CDR2 SVGAGI. This CDR3 comprises 19 residues. The CDR3 DNA reads TGTGCCAGCAGTTACTCGTTCGGGACTCAAGATCGCCGCTACAATGAGCAGTTCTTC. It yields the protein CASSYSFGTQDRRYNEQFF.

The rearrangement links TRBV5-1 to TRBJ2-5, with a weak D call TRBD2 (5 bases). Trimming shortened V by 1 base and J by 7 bases, and 11 bases separated the two germline ends. This CDR3 is built from 13 residues. Germline lookup yields CDR1 SGHRS and CDR2 YFSETQ. As DNA, the CDR3 is TGCGCCAGCAGCTTGCTGGATCTAGCGACCCAGTACTTC. Encoded protein: CASSLLDLATQYF.

The rearrangement uses TRBV5-1 and TRBJ2-5; D possibly uses TRBD1 or TRBD2 (5 bases each). Trimming took 4 bases from V and 2 from J, leaving 12 bases between them. Germline V lookup: CDR1 SGHRS, CDR2 YFSETQ. The CDR3 loop spans 14 amino acids. In DNA form, the CDR3 reads TGCGCCAGCAGCCTCCGGGACGGACAAGAGACCCAGTACTTC. The encoded protein is CASSLRDGQETQYF. Complete variable domain (other parts from reference TRBV5-1 and TRBJ2-5): KAGVTQTPRYLIKTRGQQVTLSCSPISGHRSVSWYQQTPGQGLQFLFEYFSETQRNKGNFPGRFSGRQFSNSRSEMNVSTLELGDSALYLCASSLRDGQETQYFGPGTRLLVL.

In this sample, this clonotype turned up a few times. The chain combines TRBV6-5 with TRBJ1-6; TRBD1 agrees at 7 bases. Germline-derived CDR1 and CDR2 are MNHEY and SVGAGI. This CDR3 region has 14 residues. With V trimmed by 4 bases and J by 11 bases, 8 bases remained unmatched. CDR3 loop: CASSSTGSRTPLHF. CDR3 nucleotides: TGTGCCAGCAGTTCGACAGGGAGCAGGACACCCCTCCACTTT.

The chain combines TRBV6-5 with TRBJ1-1; TRBD1 is a possible D gene (5 bases). CDR1 and CDR2 from the germline V gene are MNHEY and SVGAGI. The CDR3 contains 15 residues. V gave up 2 bases and J gave up 8 bases, with 18 bases separating them. The CDR3 spells CASSYLPPGTREAFF. As DNA, the CDR3 is TGTGCCAGCAGTTACCTCCCTCCCGGGACTCGCGAAGCTTTCTTT.

V and J are TRBV12-3 or TRBV12-4 and TRBJ2-3, with a possible D match to TRBD1 (5 bases). The ends were cut back, 6 bases at V and 2 bases at J, with 12 bases in the middle. This CDR3 spans 14 amino acids. The CDR3 region is CASSPGHSTDTQYF. The CDR3 bases are TGTGCCAGCAGCCCTGGACATTCCACAGATACGCAGTATTTT.

This clonotype has only a few counts. The gene calls are TRBV24-1 and TRBJ2-3, with D unclear. Trimming removed 1 base at V and 6 bases at J, with 4 bases between. CDR1 and CDR2 from the germline V gene are KGHDR and SFDVKD. This CDR3 is built from 12 residues. CDR3 loop: CATSDFSDTQYF. For the CDR3, the DNA is TGTGCCACCAGTGATTTTTCTGATACGCAGTATTTT.

The rearrangement links TRBV20-1 to TRBJ2-3; perhaps TRBD1 as D (6 bases). There are 15 residues in the CDR3. Trimming left V 3 bases short and J 4 bases short, with 17 bases between. The germline gives CDR1 DFQATT, CDR2 SNEGSKA (reference sequence). The CDR3 DNA is TGCAGTGCTAGTTCTTCAGGGAAGGGGGCAGATACGCAGTATTTT. Its translation is CSASSSGKGADTQYF.

This chain links TRBV20-1 with TRBJ2-7, with D perhaps TRBD2 (6 bases). The CDR3 covers 10 residues. The germline CDR1 and CDR2 sequences are DFQATT and SNEGSKA (reference sequence). V lost 6 bases and J lost 12, with 15 bases in between. CDR3 residues: CSAADGEAYF. The CDR3 nucleotides are TGCAGTGCCGCAGACGGGGAGGCGTACTTC.

V gene TRBV19 combines with J gene TRBJ1-2, with D possibly TRBD1 on 6 matching bases. This CDR3 is 13 amino acids long. V was clipped by 8 bases and J by 7 bases, with 17 bases between them. Germline lookup yields CDR1 LNHDA and CDR2 SQIVND (reference sequence). CDR3 in amino acids: CASRFSTGSGYTF. The CDR3 region has the DNA TGTGCCAGTCGCTTTTCCACAGGGAGTGGCTACACCTTC.

The chain joins TRBV5-1 to TRBJ1-6; no clear D. This CDR3 region has 16 residues. Trimming took 0 bases from V and 7 from J, leaving 14 bases between them. CDR1 and CDR2 from the germline V gene are SGHRS and YFSETQ. The chain's CDR3 is CASSLGWGESNSPLHF. For the CDR3, the DNA is TGCGCCAGCAGCTTGGGTTGGGGTGAATCAAATTCACCCCTCCACTTT.

This clonotype was observed a few times. The chain recombines TRBV5-1 with TRBJ2-1, with TRBD2 matching 8 bases. Germline V gene data show CDR1 as SGHRS and CDR2 as YFSETQ. This CDR3 is 13 amino acids long. Unmatched junction bases numbered 12, after V lost 9 bases and J lost 10 bases. In nucleotides, the CDR3 is TGCGCCACCTGCCCCAATAGCGGGACCGAGCAGTTCTTC. Its translation is CATCPNSGTEQFF.

The J gene is TRBJ1-2, the V gene TRBV6-5, with no clear D. V lost 6 bases and J lost 7, with 9 bases in between. The CDR3 runs to 11 residues. The germline gives CDR1 MNHEY, CDR2 SVGAGI. The CDR3 region has the DNA TGTGCCAGCAGAAAGGGTGGTGGCTACACCTTC. Its translation: CASRKGGGYTF.

This clonotype was observed a few times. J is TRBJ1-4 and V is TRBV6-5, with unresolved D. This CDR3 has 14 amino acids. Trimming took 0 bases from V and 5 from J, leaving 7 bases between them. Germline V lookup: CDR1 MNHEY, CDR2 SVGAGI. CDR3 sequence: CASSYSYRNEKLFF. The CDR3 region has the DNA TGTGCCAGCAGTTACTCGTATAGGAATGAAAAACTGTTTTTT.

The chain uses TRBV9 and TRBJ2-2, with TRBD1 as a possible D gene (6 bases). This CDR3 comprises 16 residues. The germline CDR1 and CDR2 sequences are SGDLS and YYNGEE. V dropped 0 bases and J dropped 4 bases, with 13 bases sitting between them. CDR3 DNA sequence: TGTGCCAGCAGCGTAGCCCTGGGGGCCGGCACCGGGGAGCTGTTTTTT. The encoded protein is CASSVALGAGTGELFF.

This chain links TRBV4-2 with TRBJ2-7; TRBD1 matches 11 bases. Germline values: CDR1 LGHNA, CDR2 YNFKEQ. CDR3 length: 15 amino acids. The V and J ends lost 0 bases and 7 bases, in that order; junction bases with no gene match: 5. The CDR3 reads CASSQEGQGAGEQYF. In DNA, the CDR3 is TGTGCCAGCAGCCAAGAAGGACAGGGGGCCGGTGAGCAGTACTTC.

This clonotype has just a few counts. The V call is TRBV5-1, the J call TRBJ2-2; 7 nucleotides match TRBD1. V lost 4 bases, J lost 2 bases, and 8 bases stayed unmatched. Per the germline V gene, CDR1 is SGHRS and CDR2 is YFSETQ. This CDR3 is 16 amino acids long. CDR3 loop: CASSIGDRQNTGELFF. DNA of the CDR3: TGCGCCAGCAGCATTGGGGACAGACAAAACACCGGGGAGCTGTTTTTT. Supplemented by reference TRBV5-1 and TRBJ2-2, the full variable domain reads KAGVTQTPRYLIKTRGQQVTLSCSPISGHRSVSWYQQTPGQGLQFLFEYFSETQRNKGNFPGRFSGRQFSNSRSEMNVSTLELGDSALYLCASSIGDRQNTGELFFGEGSRLTVL.